There are a few counts of the clone carrying this TCR beta chain. Its antigen is still unknown. This record comes from a study of human T cells and chemical hapten exposure. As the library was built, unique molecular identifiers were attached to individual cDNA molecules. One entry per CDR3 protein results from TCRdb running MiXCR on the RACE reads. The sample holds roughly 13,000 distinct CDR3 sequences, roughly 15% seen once. Study results and caveats: Significantly greater numbers of large CDR3 similarity clusters came from expanded TCRs than from controls.

V was cut by 7 bases and J by 3 bases, with 15 bases left in between. Germline CDR1 reads MNHEY; CDR2 reads SVGEGT. The CDR3 consists of 15 residues. Time point indicated: patch test 1, 2 weeks after DPC sensitization. Treatment given: therapeutic diphenylcyclopropenone sensitization with weekly scalp DPC. This chain connects TRBV6-2 or TRBV6-3 to TRBJ2-2, with a possible D match to TRBD1 (5 bases). This sequence was found in a woman aged 30 to 39 with alopecia areata. Some clones in this sample may be carry-over from other donors' samples. Source: whole blood, taken in connection with sensitization to the hapten diphenylcyclopropenone (DPC). CDR3 nucleotides: TGTGCCAGCACCTCCCCGACAGCCCACACCGGGGAGCTGTTTTTT. This translates into CASTSPTAHTGELFF.